The rows below give T cell receptor beta chains drawn from one sample of a study of T cells after yellow fever vaccination. TCRdb reprocessed the 5' RACE reads with MiXCR, giving one entry per CDR3 protein. The table includes a few hundred thousand distinct CDR3 sequences, approximately 4% detected once. The starting material was PBMCs, obtained 5 days after the yellow fever booster vaccination. The receptors derive from a man aged 18 to 30 who received the YFV17D yellow fever vaccine. CDR3s include the opening cysteine and the closing phenylalanine or tryptophan. The D gene is left open where the match is weak. A clone size is listed for some rows: how often the clone was seen (once, few, many), or a class if it is expanded.

>TRBD1|few|TRBJ1-2|TRBV7-8
TGTGCCAGCAGCGGACGGACAGGGGATGGCTACACCTTC
CASSGRTGDGYTF
>TRBD2|many|TRBJ2-5|TRBV20-1
TGCAGTGCTAGAGATCCGCGGGGGGCGTGGGAGACCCAGTACTTC
CSARDPRGAWETQYF
>.|few|TRBJ2-1|TRBV12-3/TRBV12-4
TGTGCCAGCAGTTCCCCCCGGGTACTCGGGGGTGAGCAGTTCTTC
CASSSPRVLGGEQFF
>.|.|TRBJ1-5|TRBV4-3
TGCGCCAGCAGCCAATCAAGCGTTAATCAGCCCCAGCATTTT
CASSQSSVNQPQHF
>.|many|TRBJ1-6|TRBV7-2
TGTGCCAGCAGCCTTAAGGGACCGGCTGGGTCACCCCTCCACTTT
CASSLKGPAGSPLHF
>.|.|TRBJ2-7|TRBV6-6
TGTGCCAGCAGTAACCGGGACTTCGAGCAGTACTTC
CASSNRDFEQYF
>.|few|TRBJ2-3|TRBV11-2
TGTGCCAGCAGCTCGGACGGACGACATAGCACAGATACGCAGTATTTT
CASSSDGRHSTDTQYF
>.|.|TRBJ1-5|TRBV5-4
TGTGCCAGCAGCACCGAGCCCACAAGCAATCAGCCCCAGCATTTT
CASSTEPTSNQPQHF
>.|few|TRBJ1-5|TRBV12-3/TRBV12-4
TGTGCCAGCAGAGCAGACAGGTTAGGCATTAGCAATCAGCCCCAGCATTTT
CASRADRLGISNQPQHF
>TRBD1|few|TRBJ1-1|TRBV24-1
TGTGCCACCAGTGAAAGGACAGGCTCGGGCACTGAAGCTTTCTTT
CATSERTGSGTEAFF
>TRBD1|few|TRBJ2-5|TRBV4-3
TGCGCCAGCAGCCAAGATCTGGACAGGGTTTGGACCCAGTACTTC
CASSQDLDRVWTQYF
>.|.|TRBJ1-6|TRBV4-2
TGTGCCAGCAGCCAAGACGCGATGACACCGTCTAATTCACCCCTCCACTTT
CASSQDAMTPSNSPLHF
>.|.|TRBJ1-4|TRBV30
TGTGCCTGGACCAAACCGGAGGGGGGGAATGAAAAACTGTTTTTT
CAWTKPEGGNEKLFF
>.|few|TRBJ2-5|TRBV5-1
TGCGCCAGCAGCCGTCCGAAGGAGGGGGTATTACGGGAGACCCAGTACTTC
CASSRPKEGVLRETQYF
>TRBD2|many|TRBJ2-1|TRBV4-2
TGTGCCAGCAGCCTGGCTGGGACTAGCGGGGGGGCAAGGTTTGAGCAGTTCTTC
CASSLAGTSGGARFEQFF
>TRBD1|few|TRBJ1-3|TRBV12-3/TRBV12-4
TGTGCCAGCAGTTTACCACAGGGGAGAAACACCATATATTTT
CASSLPQGRNTIYF
>.|few|TRBJ2-5|TRBV6-6
TGTGCCAGCAGGGGGTCAGCCCCTTACCAAGAGACCCAGTACTTC
CASRGSAPYQETQYF
>.|few|TRBJ2-3|TRBV19
TGTGCCAGTAGTCTCCGGACGGGGTCTGCCGATACGCAGTATTTT
CASSLRTGSADTQYF
>.|few|TRBJ2-1|TRBV20-1
TGCAGTGCTAGAGATGACGGGAGCTCCTACAGTGAGCAGTTCTTC
CSARDDGSSYSEQFF
>TRBD1|many|TRBJ2-7|TRBV5-1
TGCGCCAGCAGCTCGGCCCCGGGACAGGTGGCCTACGAGCAGTACTTC
CASSSAPGQVAYEQYF
>.|many|TRBJ1-5|TRBV24-1
TGTGCCACCAGTGATGGACAGTCTAAAAATCAGCCCCAGCATTTT
CATSDGQSKNQPQHF
>TRBD1|many|TRBJ1-6|TRBV18
TGTGCCAGCTCACGGCGAGGGGGACAGTTAAATTCACCCCTCCACTTT
CASSRRGGQLNSPLHF
>.|many|TRBJ2-5|TRBV20-1
TGCAGTGCCCTAACAGTTCAAGAGACCCAGTACTTC
CSALTVQETQYF
>TRBD2|few|TRBJ2-2|TRBV6-5
TGTGCCAGCAGTTCCAGACTAGCGGGGCTCGGGGAGCTGTTTTTT
CASSSRLAGLGELFF
>TRBD2|few|TRBJ2-2|TRBV2
TGTGCCAGCAGTTTTACTAGCGGGGGGACCAACACCGGGGAGCTGTTTTTT
CASSFTSGGTNTGELFF
>TRBD2|.|TRBJ2-3|TRBV10-3
TGTGCCATCAGTGAGTCCGAGCGGGGGGGCCTGACAGATACGCAGTATTTT
CAISESERGGLTDTQYF
>.|.|TRBJ2-3|TRBV10-3
TGTGCCATCAGAGGAACCTTGGGGGTAGCGGGCACAGATACGCAGTATTTT
CAIRGTLGVAGTDTQYF
>.|.|TRBJ2-7|TRBV7-6
TGTGCCAGCAGCTTAGTAAGGGGGGGGTCCTACGAGCAGTACTTC
CASSLVRGGSYEQYF
>.|.|TRBJ2-2|TRBV6-2/TRBV6-3
TGTGCCAGCAGTATAGGGTCCGGGGAGCTGTTTTTT
CASSIGSGELFF
>.|.|TRBJ1-6|TRBV20-1
TGCAGTGCTGGCCACCCTTCACCCCTCCACTTT
CSAGHPSPLHF
>.|few|TRBJ2-4|TRBV18
TGTGCCAGCTCACCAGTTGGCTCAGAAGCCAAAAACATTCAGTACTTC
CASSPVGSEAKNIQYF
>.|few|TRBJ2-5|TRBV12-3/TRBV12-4
TGTGCCAGCTCTCGAGGAGGGGCGCGGGAGACCCAGTACTTC
CASSRGGARETQYF
>.|many|TRBJ2-2|TRBV5-1
TGCGCCAGCAGCAAGGGCGCCGGGCTTAACACCGGGGAGCTGTTTTTT
CASSKGAGLNTGELFF
>.|many|TRBJ1-5|TRBV24-1
TGTGCCACCAGTGATTCCCGGGCCCCAGGTAGCAATCAGCCCCAGCATTTT
CATSDSRAPGSNQPQHF
>TRBD2|few|TRBJ2-5|TRBV20-1
TGCAGTGCTAGAGATCATTTGGTAGCGGGGCCCCAGGGGACCCAGTACTTC
CSARDHLVAGPQGTQYF
>.|.|TRBJ1-2|TRBV29-1
TGCAGCGTTCCTGATGGATCCGTTTATGGCTACACCTTC
CSVPDGSVYGYTF
>.|.|TRBJ2-7|TRBV20-1
TGCAGTGCCTTGACAGCAGGCTACGAGCAGTACTTC
CSALTAGYEQYF
>TRBD1|.|TRBJ2-7|TRBV5-1
TGCGCCAGCAGAAGGGGGACAGGGGGCATCTACGAGCAGTACTTC
CASRRGTGGIYEQYF
>TRBD2|many|TRBJ2-3|TRBV7-2
TGTGCCAGCAGCCTAGCGGGGGCCACAGATACGCAGTATTTT
CASSLAGATDTQYF
>.|many|TRBJ2-7|TRBV5-6
TGTGCCAGCAGCGGGAACCCGGATCGGTCGTGGGAGCAGTACTTC
CASSGNPDRSWEQYF
>TRBD1|.|TRBJ2-3|TRBV7-2
TGTGCCAGCAGCGCTGCAGGGGGAATTAGCACAGATACGCAGTATTTT
CASSAAGGISTDTQYF
>.|few|TRBJ2-3|TRBV12-5
TGTGCTAGTGGTTTGGACAAGCACACAGATACGCAGTATTTT
CASGLDKHTDTQYF
>.|many|TRBJ2-7|TRBV7-2
TGTGCCAGCAGCTTGTTCGCTAACTACGAGCAGTACTTC
CASSLFANYEQYF
>.|few|TRBJ1-1|TRBV28
TGTGCCAGTTATGGGCGGGGGGGGTACACTGAAGCTTTCTTT
CASYGRGGYTEAFF
>TRBD2|few|TRBJ2-3|TRBV7-9
TGTGCCAGCAACGATGGACTAGAACACACAGATACGCAGTATTTT
CASNDGLEHTDTQYF